The TCR beta chain under discussion was sequenced for a study of T cells in Graves' hyperthyroidism and ophthalmopathy. Amplification of TCR beta CDR3 regions used RNA as the template. The primer set for the first-round RT-PCR of the TCR CDR3 was HTBI. TCRdb fed the multiplex PCR reads into MiXCR, producing one record per CDR3 protein. The profile shows about 300,000 distinct CDR3 sequences, approximately 18% of them singletons. Concerning this clonotype itself: This may come from a read error, since a much larger clone is one base off.

V was pared by 5 bases and J by 6 bases, with 9 bases of the junction left unmatched. Germline V gene lookup returns CDR1 SGHAT and CDR2 FQNNGV. This CDR3 is built from 16 residues. The clonotype was recovered from a man aged 50-60 years with Graves' ophthalmopathy. The sequencing sample was made of blood. The chain joins TRBV11-2 to TRBJ1-3, with 11 bases aligning to TRBD1. In DNA, the CDR3 is TGTGCCAGCAGCCCTGCGGACAGGGGGCTACTAAACACCATATATTTT. Its protein product is CASSPADRGLLNTIYF. Full variable domain (missing parts from reference TRBV11-2 and TRBJ1-3): EAGVAQSPRYKIIEKRQSVAFWCNPISGHATLYWYQQILGQGPKLLIQFQNNGVVDDSQLPKDRFSAERLKGVDSTLKIQPAKLEDSAVYLCASSPADRGLLNTIYFGEGSWLTVV.